The next 14 T cell receptor beta chains were all read from a single sample in a study of OX40 agonist ivuxolimab in advanced cancers. Generated by immunoSEQ multiplex PCR, the TCRdb table keeps only in-frame clones and is missing some. The table shows fewer than 65,000 clones, with around 82% occurring only once. The sample was CD4+ or CD8+ T cells sorted from blood, taken in a trial of the OX40 agonist ivuxolimab. All receptors come from an adult with an advanced solid tumor such as melanoma, head and neck, liver or kidney cancer.

Worth noting for this clone: Other DNA sequences in the same sample also yield this CDR3. J is TRBJ1-5 and V is TRBV2; D is perhaps TRBD1 (5 bases). The V gene lost 6 bases and the J gene lost 4 bases, with 10 bases spanning the gap. Germline V gene data show CDR1 as SNHLY and CDR2 as FYNNEI. The CDR3 totals 13 residues. The CDR3 is CASSLDSNQPQHF. DNA of the CDR3: TGTGCCAGCAGCCTCGACAGTAATCAGCCCCAGCATTTT.

This clone came up once. The chain uses TRBV27 and TRBJ2-7; 10 positions match TRBD1. V dropped 5 bases and J dropped 7; count of bases not matched to a gene: 11. CDR3 length: 15 residues. The germline V gene has CDR1 MNHEY and CDR2 SMNVEV (reference sequence). The CDR3: CASSMDRGAGREQYF. CDR3 bases: TGTGCCAGCAGTATGGACAGGGGGGCAGGTCGGGAGCAGTACTTC.

V gene TRBV2 combines with J gene TRBJ1-4; D unresolved. The germline V gene encodes CDR1 SNHLY and CDR2 FYNNEI. The V end was cut by 4 bases, the J end by 4 bases, with 10 bases between. This CDR3 region has 14 residues. The CDR3: CASSVGTFNEKLFF. In nucleotides, the CDR3 is TGTGCCAGCAGTGTCGGCACGTTTAATGAAAAACTGTTTTTT.

This chain connects TRBV5-1 to TRBJ2-7; 9 nucleotides agree with TRBD1. Trimming at V came to 5 bases and at J to 1 base, leaving 7 bases not matched to a gene. Germline CDR1 is SGHRS and CDR2 is YFSETQ. The CDR3 length is 15 residues. In DNA form, the CDR3 reads TGCGCCAGCAGGGTCGACAGGGGGTGGTCCTACGAGCAGTACTTC. Its protein product is CASRVDRGWSYEQYF.

This clone has only one observation. The chain carries TRBV6-5 and TRBJ1-1, with TRBD1 as a possible D gene (6 bases). This CDR3 is 14 amino acids long. Germline values: CDR1 MNHEY, CDR2 SVGAGI. V was trimmed by 2 bases and J by 5 bases, leaving 12 bases between them. The CDR3 sequence: CASSYDRKGTEAFF. As DNA, the CDR3 is TGTGCCAGCAGTTACGACAGGAAGGGGACTGAAGCTTTCTTT.

This chain links TRBV11-2 with TRBJ2-3, with D possibly matching TRBD2 (6 bases). Germline CDR1 reads SGHAT; CDR2 reads FQNNGV. Trimming left V 8 bases short and J 5 bases short, with 23 bases between. The CDR3 is 16 residues long. DNA of the CDR3: TGTGCCAGCTCCCCGGGGGTGGCAGGGCGGATAGATACGCAGTATTTT. It yields the protein CASSPGVAGRIDTQYF.

The chain joins TRBV27 to TRBJ2-1; a weak D match, TRBD1 (5 bases). The CDR3 is made up of 14 amino acids. V was pared by 2 bases and J by 9 bases, with 14 bases between. CDR1 and CDR2 (germline): MNHEY, SMNVEV (reference sequence). The CDR3 DNA sequence: TGTGCCAGCAGTTTACGCCAGGGTAAGGGTGAGCAGTTCTTC. It translates to CASSLRQGKGEQFF.

Only a few counts were recorded for this clone. The sample contains more than one DNA sequence encoding this CDR3. V gene TRBV18 combines with J gene TRBJ1-1; D gene uncertain. V lost 3 bases to trimming and J lost 1 base, with 6 bases between them. The CDR3 is 13 amino acids. Germline lookup yields CDR1 KGHSH and CDR2 LQKENI. CDR3 DNA: TGTGCCAGCTCACCGGGGAGGAACACTGAAGCTTTCTTT. Residues: CASSPGRNTEAFF.

The sample holds one count of this clone. This chain uses TRBV5-6 with TRBJ1-2; no clear D. This CDR3 spans 14 amino acids. The V end lost 0 bases, the J end lost 4 bases, and 10 bases lay between the germline ends. CDR1 SGHDT and CDR2 YYEEEE come from the germline V gene. The CDR3 protein is CASSLAVSTYGYTF. The CDR3 DNA reads as TGTGCCAGCAGCTTGGCTGTGTCCACCTATGGCTACACCTTC.

The CDR3 nucleotides read TGTGCCAGCACCCAGAACGGGGGGGCCAATGAGCAGTTCTTC. As protein: CASTQNGGANEQFF. The chain has TRBV7-9 and TRBJ2-1; 8 bases match TRBD2. Trimming at V came to 7 bases and at J to 6 bases, leaving 8 bases not matched to a gene. The CDR3 consists of 14 residues. Germline V gene lookup returns CDR1 SEHNR and CDR2 FQNEAQ (reference sequence).

The chain employs TRBV6-6 and TRBJ1-1, with D possibly matching TRBD1 (5 bases). The CDR3 has 15 residues. Germline CDR1 MNHNY, CDR2 SVGAGI (reference sequence). Between the trimmed V and J ends, which lost 0 bases and 1 base, there was a span of 9 bases. CDR3 amino acids: CASSYSNRRNTEAFF. As DNA, the CDR3 is TGTGCCAGCAGTTACTCGAACAGGCGGAACACTGAAGCTTTCTTT.

The rearrangement links TRBV19 to TRBJ2-7; 10 positions agree with TRBD2. The CDR3 extends over 14 amino acids. Germline V gene sequence: CDR1 LNHDA, CDR2 SQIVND (reference sequence). Trimming removed 4 bases from V and 7 bases from J; junction bases left unmatched: 7. CDR3 in DNA: TGTGCCAGTAGTAAAGCGGGAGGGCCTCGTGAGCAGTACTTC. Protein product: CASSKAGGPREQYF. Full variable domain (outside the CDR3, taken from reference TRBV19 and TRBJ2-7): DGGITQSPKYLFRKEGQNVTLSCEQNLNHDAMYWYRQDPGQGLRLIYYSQIVNDFQKGDIAEGYSVSREKKESFPLTVTSAQKNPTAFYLCASSKAGGPREQYFGPGTRLTVT.

This clone came up once. This chain joins TRBV7-2 and TRBJ2-5, with D tentatively TRBD2 (6 bases). CDR1 is SGHTA, CDR2 FQGNSA, per germline. The CDR3 runs 13 residues. V lost 5 bases to trimming and J lost 2 bases, with 9 bases between them. CDR3 coding DNA: TGTGCCAGCAGCAGCAGCGGGCAAGAGACCCAGTACTTC. As protein: CASSSSGQETQYF.

This clone was seen just once. The chain links TRBV4-1 to TRBJ1-1, with D hard to call. V gave up 2 bases and J gave up 2 bases, with 9 bases separating them. Germline lookup yields CDR1 MGHRA and CDR2 YSYEKL. This CDR3 is 14 amino acids long. CDR3 residues: CASSQSSRNTEAFF. CDR3 nucleotides: TGCGCCAGCAGCCAATCGAGCCGAAACACTGAAGCTTTCTTT.